This T cell receptor (beta chain) was sequenced during a study of cytomegalovirus exposure and HLA in healthy donors. The PCR contained 60 Vbeta and 13 Jbeta primers. Using immunoSEQ multiplex PCR, the repertoire was profiled, and TCRdb retains in-frame clones only, with some absent. The sample contains under 150,000 clones, roughly two thirds of which appear only once. Healthy bone marrow donors made up the cohort. Findings and limits, study-wide: TCR beta V- and J-gene trimming was later associated with a missense DCLRE1C variant. Later analysis identified about 15,000 TCR beta sequences associated with HLA alleles, using a false discovery rate threshold of 0.05. In most subjects, TCR beta sequences reportedly gave accurate predictions of HLA-A and HLA-B alleles.

Trimming shortened V by 2 bases and J by 3 bases, and 14 bases separated the two germline ends. In germline, CDR1 is SGHTA, CDR2 FQGTGA. CDR3 length: 16 amino acids. This clone was observed a few times. Its antigen is currently unknown. Source material: PBMCs. The J gene is TRBJ2-1, the V gene TRBV7-3; D perhaps matches TRBD2 (5 bases). The sequence derives from a human donor in good health. This CDR3 reads CASSLEGTVLYNEQFF. The CDR3 DNA follows: TGTGCCAGCAGCTTAGAGGGTACGGTACTCTACAATGAGCAGTTCTTC.